This T cell receptor (beta chain) was identified in a study of shared clonotypes between healthy human individuals. Study summary: The donor group consisted of a couple of women and a few men, aged 18 to 49. For every donor, three CD4 naive, three CD4 memory, two CD8 naive and one CD8 memory plates were used. Study findings and constraints: Clonotype sharing among donors was expected to depend on sequencing depth.

Method: immunoSEQ multiplex PCR; TCRdb's copy keeps in-frame clones and lacks some. The table records a few million clones, more than 80% of them present only once. As concerns this clone: Its antigen is undetermined.

Per germline, CDR1 LNHDA and CDR2 SQIVND (reference sequence). V was pared by 4 bases and J by 0 bases, with 4 bases of the junction left unmatched. The CDR3 runs to 15 residues. Sequences were obtained from naive CD4+ T cells sorted from blood. Subset given: CD45RA+ positively selected. The rearrangement joins TRBV19 to TRBJ2-3, with 7 bases fitting TRBD1. This clonotype was obtained from a man between 18 and 35 years old in good health. The CDR3 DNA is TGTGCCAGTAGTACACAGGGGCATAGCACAGATACGCAGTATTTT. It yields the protein CASSTQGHSTDTQYF.